These T cell receptor beta chains were read from a single sample in a study of blood T cell repertoires in COVID-19. Assay: immunoSEQ multiplex PCR; the TCRdb copy retains only in-frame clones and omits some. Here the sample spans around 340,000 clones, 85% to 90% being singletons. Sample: PBMCs or T cells enriched from blood (not recorded which). The receptors stem from a woman aged 25 to 39 who had been exposed to COVID-19. Each CDR3 is given with its conserved first and last residue. A D gene is named only where the DNA matches it firmly. Expanded clones get a size class; other rows say once, few or many, or leave the size out.

>NA|TRBJ1-1|TRBV5-1|NA
CASSHGGGAGTEAFF
TGCGCCAGCAGCCATGGCGGGGGCGCCGGCACTGAAGCTTTCTTT
>NA|TRBJ1-1|TRBV9|TRBD1
CASSPSGQLNTEAFF
TGTGCCAGCAGCCCGTCGGGACAGCTGAACACTGAAGCTTTCTTT
>NA|TRBJ1-6|TRBV16|NA
CASSQSGGAYNSPLHF
TGTGCCAGCAGCCAATCAGGGGGAGCCTATAATTCACCCCTCCACTTT
>NA|TRBJ1-1|TRBV23-1|NA
CASSQSRGLGLQGLNTEAFF
TGCGCCAGCAGTCAATCGAGGGGCTTGGGCTTACAGGGTCTGAACACTGAAGCTTTCTTT
>NA|TRBJ1-6|TRBV28|NA
CASSFQNSPLHF
TGTGCCAGCAGTTTTCAGAATTCACCCCTCCACTTT
>NA|TRBJ1-2|TRBV14|TRBD1
CASSPTGVYGYTF
TGTGCCAGCAGCCCAACAGGGGTTTATGGCTACACCTTC
>NA|TRBJ1-6|TRBV7-8|NA
CASSPLPQGVGSPLHF
TGTGCCAGCAGCCCCCTCCCACAGGGCGTGGGTTCACCCCTCCACTTT
>once|TRBJ2-7|TRBV19|TRBD1
CASSRRQGESYEQYF
TGTGCCAGTAGCAGGAGACAGGGCGAGTCCTACGAGCAGTACTTC
>NA|TRBJ2-3|TRBV5-1|TRBD2
CASSVGLAGETDTQYF
TGCGCCAGCAGCGTCGGACTAGCGGGAGAGACAGATACGCAGTATTTT
>NA|TRBJ2-1|TRBV9|NA
CASSVDVSSYNEQFF
TGTGCCAGCAGCGTAGACGTTAGCTCCTACAATGAGCAGTTCTTC
>NA|TRBJ2-5|TRBV6-5|NA
CASSYQETQYF
TGTGCCAGCAGCTACCAAGAGACCCAGTACTTC
>NA|TRBJ1-1|TRBV11-2|TRBD1
CASSLVGGQGWTEAFF
TGTGCCAGCAGCTTAGTTGGGGGACAGGGGTGGACTGAAGCTTTCTTT
>NA|TRBJ2-7|TRBV11-1|TRBD2
CASTWDRGRAYEQYF
TGTGCCAGCACGTGGGATCGCGGGAGAGCCTACGAGCAGTACTTC
>NA|TRBJ1-6|TRBV4-1|TRBD1
CASSQDGTGGLNSPLHF
TGCGCCAGCAGCCAAGATGGGACAGGGGGTTTAAATTCACCCCTCCACTTT
>NA|TRBJ1-5|TRBV24-1|NA
CATSQGWGQPQHF
TGTGCCACCAGTCAGGGTTGGGGACAGCCCCAGCATTTT
>NA|TRBJ2-5|TRBV3-1/TRBV3-2|TRBD2
CASSQEGTSGRAQETQYF
TGTGCCAGCAGCCAAGAGGGGACTAGCGGGAGGGCACAAGAGACCCAGTACTTC
>NA|TRBJ2-7|TRBV10-1|NA
CASSPGAYEQYF
TGCGCCAGCAGCCCAGGGGCCTACGAGCAGTACTTC
>once|TRBJ2-1|TRBV4-2|TRBD2
CASSQESTSGPIRSYNEQFF
TGTGCCAGCAGCCAAGAGTCGACTAGCGGGCCGATCCGCTCCTACAATGAGCAGTTCTTC
>NA|TRBJ1-2|TRBV28|NA
CASYNMGRGGYYGYTF
TGTGCCAGCTATAATATGGGGAGGGGAGGGTACTATGGCTACACCTTC
>NA|TRBJ2-6|TRBV9|NA
CASSVEITGYSGANVLTF
TGTGCCAGCAGCGTGGAAATAACAGGGTACTCTGGGGCCAACGTCCTGACTTTC
>NA|TRBJ2-7|TRBV18|NA
CASSPPAGEAYEQYF
TGTGCCAGCTCACCACCGGCAGGTGAAGCCTACGAGCAGTACTTC
>NA|TRBJ2-5|TRBV19|NA
CASSVSLPEETQYF
TGTGCCAGTAGCGTAAGCCTTCCGGAAGAGACCCAGTACTTC
>NA|TRBJ2-5|TRBV6-5|TRBD1
CASSLGQRIGRETQYF
TGTGCCAGCAGTTTGGGACAGCGGATTGGTAGGGAGACCCAGTACTTC
>NA|TRBJ1-5|TRBV25-1|TRBD1
CASSGTGSNQPQHF
TGTGCCAGCAGTGGGACAGGGTCCAATCAGCCCCAGCATTTT
>NA|TRBJ2-1|TRBV29-1|TRBD2
CSVIAGGDEQFF
TGCAGCGTTATAGCGGGAGGCGATGAGCAGTTCTTC
>NA|TRBJ2-1|TRBV11-3|NA
CASSLVQVGDNEQFF
TGTGCCAGCAGCTTAGTGCAGGTAGGGGACAATGAGCAGTTCTTC
>NA|TRBJ2-2|TRBV7-2|NA
CASSFSSPELFF
TGTGCCAGCAGCTTTTCGAGTCCGGAGCTGTTTTTT
>NA|TRBJ1-6|TRBV5-1|NA
CASSTRGRVNSPLHF
TGCGCCAGCAGCACCCGAGGCAGGGTAAATTCACCCCTCCACTTT
>NA|TRBJ2-1|TRBV11-1|NA
CASSLQRAQNEQFF
TGTGCCAGCAGCTTACAGCGAGCGCAGAATGAGCAGTTCTTC
>NA|TRBJ1-3|TRBV6-5|NA
CASAQGAAGNTIYF
TGTGCCTCCGCACAGGGAGCAGCGGGAAACACCATATATTTT